The rows below give T cell receptor beta chains drawn from one sample of a study of beta chain features in type 1 diabetes. Method: immunoSEQ multiplex PCR; TCRdb's copy keeps in-frame clones and lacks some. The sample includes about 650,000 clones, 9.5% to 15% seen only once; the top ten take more than 0.1%. What was sequenced was naive CD4+ T cells from blood. The receptors were sampled from a man aged 25-45 years with type 1 diabetes. CDR3s include the opening cysteine and the closing phenylalanine or tryptophan. A D gene is named only where the DNA matches it firmly. The listing skips clone size in some rows; elsewhere it reads once, few, many or a size class.

CDR3nt	CDR3aa	abundance	d_gene	v_gene	j_gene
TGCGCCAGCAGTGACGGGACTAGCGGAGAGACCCAGTACTTC	CASSDGTSGETQYF	NA	TRBD2	TRBV10-1	TRBJ2-5
TGTGCCAGCAGCGTAGGGGCCAGCGGGGGGGCCCTTTTAGGGGATGAGCAGTTCTTC	CASSVGASGGALLGDEQFF	few	TRBD2	TRBV9	TRBJ2-1
TGTGCCATCAGTGAAGGGACAGGGCTCTATGGCTACACCTTC	CAISEGTGLYGYTF	few	TRBD1	TRBV10-3	TRBJ1-2
TGTGCCAGCAGTCCCCGGACAGGGGGATCACCCCTCCACTTT	CASSPRTGGSPLHF	NA	TRBD1	TRBV2	TRBJ1-6
TGTGCCAGCAGTTTATCGGGTGCCCTTAAAGAGACCCAGTACTTC	CASSLSGALKETQYF	NA	NA	TRBV28	TRBJ2-5
TGTGCCAGCAGCCAAGGGCTACGAGGGGGGGAGACCCAGTACTTC	CASSQGLRGGETQYF	few	NA	TRBV4-2	TRBJ2-5
TGTGCCTGGAGTGTAGGAAGCAATCAGCCCCAGCATTTT	CAWSVGSNQPQHF	NA	NA	TRBV30	TRBJ1-5
TGTGCCAGCAGCAAGGGGGGTAGCGGAGATACGCAGTATTTT	CASSKGGSGDTQYF	NA	NA	TRBV9	TRBJ2-3
TGTGCCAGTAGTCCCCCCTCGGGACACCTTGTTAGCACCTTC	CASSPPSGHLVSTF	NA	NA	TRBV19	TRBJ1-2
TGTGCCAGCAGTTTAGGGGGGCAGCCCCATGGCTACACCTTC	CASSLGGQPHGYTF	NA	NA	TRBV28	TRBJ1-2
TGTGCCAGCAGTTACTCGGGATACGGCAATCAGCCCCAGCATTTT	CASSYSGYGNQPQHF	few	NA	TRBV6-5	TRBJ1-5
TGCGCCAGCAGCCTCGGAGGGACAGGGGAAGAGACCCAGTACTTC	CASSLGGTGEETQYF	NA	TRBD1	TRBV5-1	TRBJ2-5
TGTGCCACCAGCAGAGAGGGGGCGGAAGCCAAAAACATTCAGTACTTC	CATSREGAEAKNIQYF	NA	NA	TRBV15	TRBJ2-4
TGCGCCAGCAGCTTGGTGCCGGGACAGCCGAACACTGAAGCTTTCTTT	CASSLVPGQPNTEAFF	few	TRBD1	TRBV5-1	TRBJ1-1
TGCGCCAGCAGCCAAGAGGGCATCTATGGCTACACCTTC	CASSQEGIYGYTF	NA	NA	TRBV4-3	TRBJ1-2
TGCGCCAGCAGCTTGGTGGGACAGGGGCCCACTGAAGCTTTCTTT	CASSLVGQGPTEAFF	NA	TRBD1	TRBV5-1	TRBJ1-1
TGCGCCAGCAGCTTGGAGGGGAACGAGCAGTACTTC	CASSLEGNEQYF	NA	NA	TRBV5-1	TRBJ2-7
TGTGCCAGCAGCTGGGGGACTCCCTACTCCTACGAGCAGTACTTC	CASSWGTPYSYEQYF	few	NA	TRBV11-2	TRBJ2-7
TGTGCCAGCACAGCGGGGGGGCTACCCAACTACGAGCAGTACTTC	CASTAGGLPNYEQYF	few	TRBD2	TRBV14	TRBJ2-7
TGTGCCAGCACCCGGGGTGCGCCGGGCGGGGAGACCCAGTACTTC	CASTRGAPGGETQYF	NA	NA	TRBV9	TRBJ2-5
TGTGCCAGCAGTTACGAGTTGACAGGGGAAGGCCATGAGCAGTTCTTC	CASSYELTGEGHEQFF	few	TRBD1	TRBV6-6	TRBJ2-1
TGTGCCAGCAGCCCGCCTGGACGCAGGTTCCAGGACTTC	CASSPPGRRFQDF	NA	NA	TRBV11-2	TRBJ2-7
TGTGCCAGTAGTCCGGACAGGGGGCGAAACTATGGCTACACCTTC	CASSPDRGRNYGYTF	NA	TRBD1	TRBV19	TRBJ1-2
TGTGCCAGCACCAAGGCCGGGACAGGGGTTCGAAACACCATATATTTT	CASTKAGTGVRNTIYF	few	TRBD1	TRBV5-6	TRBJ1-3
TGTGCCAGCAGCGTTACCAGGGGGCATGGTGAAAAACTGTTTTTT	CASSVTRGHGEKLFF	NA	TRBD1	TRBV6-5	TRBJ1-4
TGTGCCAGCAGCTTAGCTTACGGACATGAAGAGACCCAGTACTTC	CASSLAYGHEETQYF	NA	NA	TRBV7-6	TRBJ2-5
TGCGCCAGCAGCCACCAGGGGATGAACACTGAAGCTTTCTTT	CASSHQGMNTEAFF	NA	NA	TRBV4-3	TRBJ1-1
TGTGCTAGTGGTTTGTCGGCGTTCTACGAGCAGTACTTC	CASGLSAFYEQYF	few	NA	TRBV12-5	TRBJ2-7
TGTGCCAGCAGCTTATCTTCGGTCTACGAGCAGTACTTC	CASSLSSVYEQYF	NA	NA	TRBV7-9	TRBJ2-7
TGTGCCAGCAGCTTGGATCCGGTGGCTAGCGGTTACACAGATACGCAGTATTTT	CASSLDPVASGYTDTQYF	few	TRBD2	TRBV5-4	TRBJ2-3
TGTGCCAGCATTAGGACAGGAAATAGCAATCAGCCCCAGCATTTT	CASIRTGNSNQPQHF	few	TRBD1	TRBV28	TRBJ1-5
TGTGCCAGCAGCGGAACTACTTTCGAGACCCAGTACTTC	CASSGTTFETQYF	NA	NA	TRBV5-6	TRBJ2-5
TGTGCCAGCAGCCCCTCCAGGACTAGCGGGGGGGAAGAGACCCAGTACTTC	CASSPSRTSGGEETQYF	NA	TRBD2	TRBV7-9	TRBJ2-5
TGTGCCAGCCGACCTATCGCCCGGGGCCCCGAGCAGTACTTC	CASRPIARGPEQYF	NA	NA	TRBV27	TRBJ2-7
TGTGCCAGCAGCAGGGACAGGGGTACCTACGAGCAGTACTTC	CASSRDRGTYEQYF	few	TRBD1	TRBV7-2	TRBJ2-7
TGTGCCAGCAGTGAGCTGACAGGGAAGAGTAACTATGGCTACACCTTC	CASSELTGKSNYGYTF	NA	TRBD1	TRBV25-1	TRBJ1-2
TGTGCCATCAGTGATGCGACTAGCGGGATGTATACGCAGTATTTT	CAISDATSGMYTQYF	NA	TRBD2	TRBV10-3	TRBJ2-3
TGCGCCAGCAGGAGGGGGACCCTCTACGAGCAGTACTTC	CASRRGTLYEQYF	few	NA	TRBV5-1	TRBJ2-7
TGTGCCAGCAGCCAAGACGCACCAAGTCTGATGAACACTGAAGCTTTCTTT	CASSQDAPSLMNTEAFF	few	NA	TRBV4-2	TRBJ1-1
TGTGCCAGCAGCGATGGACAGTCCGAGACCCAGTACTTC	CASSDGQSETQYF	NA	NA	TRBV11-2	TRBJ2-5
TGCAGCGTCCAGACGAGCTCCTACGAGCAGTACTTC	CSVQTSSYEQYF	NA	NA	TRBV29-1	TRBJ2-7
TGTGCCAGCGGTCCACAGGGGGTGATCTACGAGCAGTACTTC	CASGPQGVIYEQYF	NA	TRBD1	TRBV25-1	TRBJ2-7
TGTGCCAGCAGCAGGGTGGAGGAGCAGTATTTT	CASSRVEEQYF	few	NA	TRBV7-2	TRBJ2-3
TGCAGCGTTCAGGGGGGACTGGCTAGTCAGACTGAAGCTTTCTTT	CSVQGGLASQTEAFF	few	TRBD1	TRBV29-1	TRBJ1-1
TGTGCCAGCAGCGGGGGGACAGGGAGAGTGGTCTACGAGCAGTACTTC	CASSGGTGRVVYEQYF	NA	TRBD1	TRBV9	TRBJ2-7
TGTGCCAGCAGCCAAGTAGACCGCCAAGAGACCCAGTACTTC	CASSQVDRQETQYF	few	NA	TRBV4-2	TRBJ2-5
TGTGCCAGCAGTCCAGCGGGGTACACAGATACGCAGTATTTT	CASSPAGYTDTQYF	NA	TRBD2	TRBV27	TRBJ2-3
TGTGCCAGCAGCAGAGGGGTGCGGACCGCTGAAGCTTTCTTT	CASSRGVRTAEAFF	NA	NA	TRBV11-3	TRBJ1-1